This T cell receptor (beta chain) was sequenced during a study of blood T cell repertoires in COVID-19. Overall study context: Acute and convalescent COVID-19 specimens originated in the United States, Italy and Spain. PBMCs, B-cell-depleted T cells, or T cells were the source of the cDNA or gDNA that made up the material.

Original processing notes: Estimated nucleated cell counts came from reference gene primer amplification. Only in-frame clones appear in the TCRdb table, and some are missing; sequencing was by immunoSEQ multiplex PCR. D and trimming come from the DNA, and the V and J calls and clone size come from that table. The sample carries 150,000 to 250,000 clones, approximately 90% recorded once. Enrollees, about 18 to 95 years old, lived in about two dozen US areas. The V end was cut by 0 bases, the J end by 0 bases, with 9 bases between. This CDR3 is built from 17 residues. CDR1 and CDR2 from the germline V gene are LGHNA and YSLEER.

This TCR came from a woman aged 25-40 years who had recovered from COVID-19. Source material: PBMCs or T cells enriched from blood (not recorded which). This sequence joins TRBV4-3 and TRBJ1-6; D remains unclear. Here the CDR3 reads CASSQDAGSSYNSPLHF. The DNA of the CDR3 is TGCGCCAGCAGCCAAGATGCCGGGAGCTCCTATAATTCACCCCTCCACTTT.